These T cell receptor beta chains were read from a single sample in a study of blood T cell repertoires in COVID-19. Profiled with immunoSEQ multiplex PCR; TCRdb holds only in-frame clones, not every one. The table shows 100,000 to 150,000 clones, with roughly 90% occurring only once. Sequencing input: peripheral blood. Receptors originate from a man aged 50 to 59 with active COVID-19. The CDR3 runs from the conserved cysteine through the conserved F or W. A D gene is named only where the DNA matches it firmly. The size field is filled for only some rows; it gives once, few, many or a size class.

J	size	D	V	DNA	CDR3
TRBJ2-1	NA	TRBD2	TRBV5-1	TGCGCCAGCAGCATGCCGGGACTAGCGGGGGTGCGGAGCTCCTACAATGAGCAGTTCTTC	CASSMPGLAGVRSSYNEQFF
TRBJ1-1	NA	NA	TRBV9	TGTGCCAGCAGCCCCGGCGGGGGGGTGAACACTGAAGCTTTCTTT	CASSPGGGVNTEAFF
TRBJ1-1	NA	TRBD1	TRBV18	TGTGCCAGCTCACTCCGACAGGGCCAGAAGATGAACACTGAAGCTTTCTTT	CASSLRQGQKMNTEAFF
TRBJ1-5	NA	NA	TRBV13	TGTGCCAGCAGCTCCCAGGGTAATCAGCCCCAGCATTTT	CASSSQGNQPQHF
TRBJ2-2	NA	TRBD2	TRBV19	TGTGCCAGTAGTACGGGACTAGCGCTCTACACCGGGGAGCTGTTTTTT	CASSTGLALYTGELFF
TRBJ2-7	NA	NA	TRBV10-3	TGTGCCATCAGTCGGTCCACTTCCTACGAGCAGTACTTC	CAISRSTSYEQYF
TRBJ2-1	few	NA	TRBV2	TGTGCCAGCAGCGGGTCTGAGCAGTTCTTC	CASSGSEQFF
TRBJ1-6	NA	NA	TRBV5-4	TGTGCCAGCAGCTTGGAACACGGGTATAATTCACCCCTCCACTTT	CASSLEHGYNSPLHF
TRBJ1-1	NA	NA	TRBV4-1	TGCGCCAGCAGCCAAGATGCAGGAGCGGGCCCAGGGAGAGCTTTCTTT	CASSQDAGAGPGRAFF
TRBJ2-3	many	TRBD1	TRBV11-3	TGTGCCAGCAGCTTAGATTTGACAGGGCGTGATACGCAGTATTTT	CASSLDLTGRDTQYF
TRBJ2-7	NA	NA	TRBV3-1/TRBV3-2	TGTGCCAGCAGCCAAGATCCCCCGGAGGCAGGGGTCGGTAAGCAGTACTTC	CASSQDPPEAGVGKQYF